A selection of T cell receptor beta chains follows, all from one sample in a study of blood T cell repertoires in COVID-19. Sequencing was performed with immunoSEQ multiplex PCR; in TCRdb, only in-frame clones are kept and a portion is missing. This table has approximately 180,000 clones, approximately 90% appearing once. Sequencing was done on a sample of peripheral blood. The receptor source for this set is a human donor in a cohort sampled during active COVID-19. The CDR3 runs from the conserved cysteine through the conserved F or W. A D gene is named only where the DNA matches it firmly. Clone sizes are given selectively: once, few, many, or a class where the clone is expanded.

clone size	D gene	V gene	J gene	CDR3 DNA	CDR3 protein
.	.	TRBV6-5	TRBJ1-3	TGTGCCAGCAGCTACCGGGACAACTCTGGAAACACCATATATTTT	CASSYRDNSGNTIYF
.	.	TRBV21-1	TRBJ1-5	TGTGCCAGCAGCTCCCGAAGACAGGGCGAACAGCCCCAGCATTTT	CASSSRRQGEQPQHF
.	.	TRBV5-4	TRBJ1-2	TGTGCCAGCAGCCTGGACGGAGACTATGGCTACACCTTC	CASSLDGDYGYTF
.	TRBD1	TRBV29-1	TRBJ2-6	TGCAGCGTTGGGACAGGGGGCTCTGGGGCCAACGTCCTGACTTTC	CSVGTGGSGANVLTF
.	.	TRBV29-1	TRBJ1-2	TGCAGCGCTCAACTGATCCAAGCGGGGTATGGCTACACCTTC	CSAQLIQAGYGYTF
.	.	TRBV5-1	TRBJ2-7	TGCGCCAGCAGCTTGAGAGGCGACGAGCAGTACTTC	CASSLRGDEQYF
few	.	TRBV6-2/TRBV6-3	TRBJ1-5	TGTGCCAGCAGTTACTCGACCTCGGACAGAGGGCAGCCCCAGCATTTT	CASSYSTSDRGQPQHF
.	TRBD2	TRBV7-2	TRBJ2-3	TGTGCCAGCAGCTTATGGCGACTAGCAGCAGATACGCAGTATTTT	CASSLWRLAADTQYF
.	.	TRBV14	TRBJ2-1	TGTGCCAGCAGCCAAGATCTTGGGACTCACAATGAGCAGTTCTTC	CASSQDLGTHNEQFF
.	.	TRBV6-5	TRBJ2-3	TGTGCCAGCAGTTACGGTGCAGGGAGCACAGATACGCAGTATTTT	CASSYGAGSTDTQYF
.	TRBD2	TRBV4-2	TRBJ2-5	TGTGCCAGCAGCCATTGGGCTAGCGGGACCCAAGAGACCCAGTACTTC	CASSHWASGTQETQYF
.	TRBD1	TRBV6-1	TRBJ1-3	TGTGCCAGCAGTGTGGTACAGGGGACCTCTGGAAACACCATATATTTT	CASSVVQGTSGNTIYF
.	.	TRBV2	TRBJ1-4	TGTGCCAGCAGTGCAGGCGGACTTCCAACTAATGAAAAACTGTTTTTT	CASSAGGLPTNEKLFF
.	.	TRBV5-8	TRBJ2-7	TGTGCCAGCAGCTTGGCGGGATTCGAGCAGTACTTC	CASSLAGFEQYF
once	.	TRBV2	TRBJ2-7	TGTGCCAGCAGTGAAATCCGGCAGGACTACGAGCAGTACTTC	CASSEIRQDYEQYF
.	TRBD2	TRBV7-2	TRBJ2-5	TGTGCCAGCAGCTTAGGTTCTAGCGGGGGCCGTTCGGGAGAGACCCAGTACTTC	CASSLGSSGGRSGETQYF
.	.	TRBV18	TRBJ1-4	TGTGCCAGCTCACCACCGGGGGGTGAAGAAAAACTGTTTTTT	CASSPPGGEEKLFF
.	.	TRBV2	TRBJ1-1	TGTACTGTCTTGTCAGACACCCTGAACACTGAAGCTTTCTTT	CTVLSDTLNTEAFF
.	TRBD1	TRBV6-4	TRBJ2-2	TGTGCCAGCAGCCCGGAAGACAGGGCCACCGGGGAGCTGTTTTTT	CASSPEDRATGELFF
.	.	TRBV7-9	TRBJ1-2	TGTGCCAGCAGCTTAGATCAAGGAGGAAGCCATGGCTACACCTTC	CASSLDQGGSHGYTF
.	TRBD1	TRBV15	TRBJ1-1	TGTGCCACCAGCAGAGGAGACAGGGACACTGAAGCTTTCTTT	CATSRGDRDTEAFF
.	TRBD1	TRBV20-1	TRBJ2-7	TGCAGTGCTAGTTCTCCGGGACAGGGCTACTACGAGCAGTACTTC	CSASSPGQGYYEQYF
.	TRBD1	TRBV6-5	TRBJ2-2	TGTGCCAGCCGAGGACAGGGGGCTATCGGGGAGCTGTTTTTT	CASRGQGAIGELFF
.	.	TRBV3-1/TRBV3-2	TRBJ2-7	TGTGCCAGCAGCCAAGATCACTACGAGCAGTACTTC	CASSQDHYEQYF